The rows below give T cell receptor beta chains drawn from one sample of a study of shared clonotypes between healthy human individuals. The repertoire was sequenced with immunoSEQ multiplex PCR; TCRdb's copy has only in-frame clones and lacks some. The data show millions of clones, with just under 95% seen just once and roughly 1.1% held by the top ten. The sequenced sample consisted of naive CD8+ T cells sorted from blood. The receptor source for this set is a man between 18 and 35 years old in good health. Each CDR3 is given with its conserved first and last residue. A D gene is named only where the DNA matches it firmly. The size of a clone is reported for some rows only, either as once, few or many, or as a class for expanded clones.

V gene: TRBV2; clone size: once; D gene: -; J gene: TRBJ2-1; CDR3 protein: CASSEFLGYTAYNNEQFF; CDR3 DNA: TGTGCCAGCAGTGAATTTCTTGGCTATACAGCCTATAACAATGAGCAGTTCTTC
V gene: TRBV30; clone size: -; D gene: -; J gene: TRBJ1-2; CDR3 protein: CAWSGGDPYGYTF; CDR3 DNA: TGTGCCTGGAGTGGAGGGGATCCCTATGGCTACACCTTC
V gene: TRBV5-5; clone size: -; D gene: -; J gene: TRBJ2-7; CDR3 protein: CASNQDGGPTYEQYF; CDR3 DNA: TGTGCCAGCAACCAGGACGGGGGACCTACCTACGAGCAGTACTTC
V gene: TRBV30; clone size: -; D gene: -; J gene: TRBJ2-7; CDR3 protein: CAWSIGRSRSDEQYF; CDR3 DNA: TGTGCCTGGAGTATCGGACGGTCAAGGTCGGACGAGCAGTACTTC
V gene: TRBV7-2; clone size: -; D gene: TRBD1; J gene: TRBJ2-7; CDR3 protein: CASSLGPDRGLYEQYF; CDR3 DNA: TGTGCCAGCAGCTTAGGTCCGGACAGGGGACTTTACGAGCAGTACTTC
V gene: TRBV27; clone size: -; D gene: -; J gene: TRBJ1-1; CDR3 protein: CASSLGGNTEAFF; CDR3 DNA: TGTGCCAGCAGTCTTGGTGGTAACACTGAAGCTTTCTTT
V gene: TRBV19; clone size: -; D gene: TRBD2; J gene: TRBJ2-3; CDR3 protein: CASSYGTTSTDTQYF; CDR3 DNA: TGTGCCAGTAGTTACGGGACTACTAGCACAGATACGCAGTATTTT
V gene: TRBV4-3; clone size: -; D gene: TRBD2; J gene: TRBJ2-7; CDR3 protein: CASSQSIAGSYEQYF; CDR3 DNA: TGCGCCAGCAGCCAGTCCATAGCGGGATCCTACGAGCAGTACTTC
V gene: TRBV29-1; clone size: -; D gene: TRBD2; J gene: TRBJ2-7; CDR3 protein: CSVESGGNSYEQYF; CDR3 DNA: TGCAGCGTTGAATCGGGGGGGAATTCCTACGAGCAGTACTTC
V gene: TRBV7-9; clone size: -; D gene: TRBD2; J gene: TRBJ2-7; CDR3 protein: CASSSEGREGYEQYF; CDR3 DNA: TGTGCCAGCAGCTCCGAGGGGCGGGAGGGCTACGAGCAGTACTTC
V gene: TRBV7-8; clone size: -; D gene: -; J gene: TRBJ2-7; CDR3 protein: CASSGTGWSYEQYF; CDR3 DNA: TGTGCCAGCAGCGGTACAGGGTGGAGCTACGAGCAGTACTTC